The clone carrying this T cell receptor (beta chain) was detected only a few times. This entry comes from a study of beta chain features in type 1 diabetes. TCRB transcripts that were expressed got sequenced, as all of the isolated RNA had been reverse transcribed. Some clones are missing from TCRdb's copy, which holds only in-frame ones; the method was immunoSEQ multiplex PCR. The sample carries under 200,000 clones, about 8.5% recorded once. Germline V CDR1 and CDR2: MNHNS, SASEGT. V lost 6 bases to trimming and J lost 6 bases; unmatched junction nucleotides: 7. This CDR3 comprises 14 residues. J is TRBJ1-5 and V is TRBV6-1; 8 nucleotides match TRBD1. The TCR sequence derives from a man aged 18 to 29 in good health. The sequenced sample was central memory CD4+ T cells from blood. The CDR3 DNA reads TGTGCCAGCAGCCTCGACAGGGGAGCTCAGCCCCAGCATTTT. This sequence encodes CASSLDRGAQPQHF.